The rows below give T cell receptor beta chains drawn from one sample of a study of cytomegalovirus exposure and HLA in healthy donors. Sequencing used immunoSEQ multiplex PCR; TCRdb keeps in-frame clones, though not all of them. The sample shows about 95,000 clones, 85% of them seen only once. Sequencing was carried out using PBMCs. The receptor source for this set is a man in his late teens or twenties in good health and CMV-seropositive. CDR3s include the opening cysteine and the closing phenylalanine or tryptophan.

CAWSVSTPLAEAFF | TRBJ1-1 | TRBV30 | 14
CASSYGGGYGYTF | TRBJ1-2 | TRBV6-5 | 13
CAWSGGVAQPQHF | TRBJ1-5 | TRBV30 | 13
CASSLRGYGYTF | TRBJ1-2 | TRBV11-3 | 12
CSASGLAGAKISTDTQYF | TRBJ2-3 | TRBV29-1 | 18
CSVADRGHSYEQYF | TRBJ2-7 | TRBV29-1 | 14
CASSLIGQLNYGYTF | TRBJ1-2 | TRBV6-1 | 15
CATSSPRGQGEQFF | TRBJ2-1 | TRBV15 | 14
CASSSPGQGAREQYF | TRBJ2-7 | TRBV6-5 | 15
CASSLTSGSMYNEQFF | TRBJ2-1 | TRBV5-1 | 16
CASSSTISSYNEQFF | TRBJ2-1 | TRBV27 | 15
CASSSPTKRRGRNYGYTF | TRBJ1-2 | TRBV28 | 18
CASRSGEKLFF | TRBJ1-4 | TRBV19 | 11
CASSLRWGEASYGYTF | TRBJ1-2 | TRBV13 | 16
CASIGSSTNTGELFF | TRBJ2-2 | TRBV5-1 | 15
CASSLENLFLGDTISYEQYF | TRBJ2-7 | TRBV5-1 | 20
CASSLAVAGGPDTQYF | TRBJ2-3 | TRBV5-4 | 16
CSVVPGQGNEQYF | TRBJ2-7 | TRBV29-1 | 13
CASSILSGSLVIEQFF | TRBJ2-1 | TRBV2 | 16
CASSQDGRNEKLFF | TRBJ1-4 | TRBV4-1 | 14
CSVGGQMNTEAFF | TRBJ1-1 | TRBV29-1 | 13
CASRWTGRGQPQHF | TRBJ1-5 | TRBV28 | 14
CASSTRDRPSETQYF | TRBJ2-5 | TRBV7-6 | 15
CASSLPGQGELFF | TRBJ2-2 | TRBV7-2 | 13
CASREPGQQDTQYF | TRBJ2-3 | TRBV6-1 | 14
CASSRMIGLASYEQYF | TRBJ2-7 | TRBV7-9 | 16
CASSRGGYEQYF | TRBJ2-7 | TRBV5-6 | 12
CASSLTGNTEAFF | TRBJ1-1 | TRBV4-1 | 13
CASGTGNTEAFF | TRBJ1-1 | TRBV10-2 | 12
CSAGINEKLFF | TRBJ1-4 | TRBV29-1 | 11
CASSEDLGRFEPQHF | TRBJ1-5 | TRBV2 | 15
CASSFKGGTGELFF | TRBJ2-2 | TRBV7-9 | 14
CSVKVGTQETQYF | TRBJ2-5 | TRBV29-1 | 13
CASNPPGGTGLNEQFF | TRBJ2-1 | TRBV19 | 16
CAWNYDYGYTF | TRBJ1-2 | TRBV30 | 11
CAWNWIGLAGSTGELFF | TRBJ2-2 | TRBV30 | 17
CASTALAGNTDTQYF | TRBJ2-3 | TRBV5-4 | 15
CASSPGPGQTYEQYF | TRBJ2-7 | TRBV5-4 | 15
CASSPQGEAYGYTF | TRBJ1-2 | TRBV9 | 14
CASSRPGTALDTEAFF | TRBJ1-1 | TRBV11-3 | 16
CASSPSGESRVEAFF | TRBJ1-1 | TRBV5-6 | 15
CASSKDRVGNQPQHF | TRBJ1-5 | TRBV6-1 | 15
CASSLAGLSTDTQYF | TRBJ2-3 | TRBV7-3 | 15
CASSFGQTNYGYTF | TRBJ1-2 | TRBV28 | 14
CASSSRQGSYEQYF | TRBJ2-7 | TRBV11-2 | 14
CASSPRQGQETQYF | TRBJ2-5 | TRBV4-1 | 14
CASSLANLAGQETQYF | TRBJ2-5 | TRBV5-4 | 16
CASSAGERWLAGQETQYF | TRBJ2-5 | TRBV9 | 18